Listed below are T cell receptor beta chains from one sample, sequenced in a study of blood T cell repertoires in COVID-19. The data were produced by immunoSEQ multiplex PCR, yet TCRdb's version contains in-frame clones alone and is incomplete. This sample carries 380,000 or so clones, roughly 77% of them seen once, and the ten largest clones take 1.1%. Sequencing was carried out using peripheral blood. The receptors here all came from a human donor with acute or convalescent COVID-19. The donor label of this sample is uncertain. Each CDR3 is given with its conserved first and last residue. A D gene is named only where the DNA matches it firmly. Size values are once, few and many counts, or a class for expanded clones, and some rows have none.

>TRBD1|TRBJ2-7|TRBV5-1|-
CASSPGQPYEQYF
TGCGCCAGCAGCCCGGGACAGCCCTACGAGCAGTACTTC
>-|TRBJ2-1|TRBV29-1|-
CSVVSGWNEQFF
TGCAGCGTAGTTAGTGGTTGGAATGAGCAGTTCTTC
>TRBD1|TRBJ1-4|TRBV6-6|-
CASSSPGRGREKLFF
TGTGCCAGCAGTTCGCCGGGCAGGGGGCGGGAAAAACTGTTTTTT
>TRBD1|TRBJ2-7|TRBV6-5|-
CASSAGTGGVSF
TGTGCCAGCAGCGCGGGGACAGGGGGCGTATCCTTC
>TRBD2|TRBJ2-3|TRBV5-5|-
CASSLVVQAGGSDTQYF
TGTGCCAGCAGCTTGGTGGTACAAGCGGGGGGGTCCGATACGCAGTATTTT
>TRBD1|TRBJ2-1|TRBV7-6|once
CASSLTGVYNEQFF
TGTGCCAGCAGCTTAACAGGGGTCTACAATGAGCAGTTCTTC
>-|TRBJ1-6|TRBV4-1|once
CASSQHYNSPLHF
TGCGCCAGCAGCCAACATTATAATTCACCCCTCCACTTT
>-|TRBJ2-1|TRBV2|once
CASTWGRPSNEQFF
TGTGCCAGCACATGGGGCCGCCCTTCTAATGAGCAGTTCTTC
>-|TRBJ1-4|TRBV5-1|-
CASSLRQLNEKLFF
TGCGCCAGCAGCCTTAGACAGTTAAATGAAAAACTGTTTTTT
>-|TRBJ1-3|TRBV14|-
CASSQRAGFSGNTIYF
TGTGCCAGCAGCCAACGGGCGGGCTTCTCTGGAAACACCATATATTTT
>TRBD1|TRBJ2-7|TRBV18|-
CASSPLDRASYEQYF
TGTGCCAGCTCACCACTGGACAGGGCCTCCTACGAGCAGTACTTC
>-|TRBJ1-6|TRBV7-9|-
CASSQNRGGNSPLHF
TGTGCCAGCAGCCAAAACCGGGGGGGTAATTCACCCCTCCACTTT
>-|TRBJ2-7|TRBV6-5|-
CASSYSGRVGGYEQYF
TGTGCCAGCAGTTACTCGGGTCGCGTTGGGGGGTACGAGCAGTACTTC
>-|TRBJ2-7|TRBV11-2|-
CASSLLVGEQYF
TGTGCCAGCAGCTTACTAGTGGGCGAGCAGTACTTC
>TRBD2|TRBJ2-4|TRBV18|-
CASSPGWVAGLAKNIQYF
TGTGCCAGCTCACCTGGATGGGTAGCGGGATTGGCCAAAAACATTCAGTACTTC
>-|TRBJ2-3|TRBV2|-
CASSVRGRTSTDTQYF
TGTGCCAGCAGTGTCAGGGGTCGTACTAGCACAGATACGCAGTATTTT
>TRBD1|TRBJ1-4|TRBV2|-
CASSDPGGPNEKLFF
TGTGCCAGCAGTGACCCAGGGGGCCCTAATGAAAAACTGTTTTTT
>-|TRBJ2-3|TRBV14|few
CASSQEYGRDSDTQYF
TGTGCCAGCAGCCAAGAGTACGGGAGAGACTCAGATACGCAGTATTTT
>TRBD2|TRBJ2-2|TRBV7-2|-
CASSQLAANTGELFF
TGTGCCAGCAGCCAACTAGCGGCGAACACCGGGGAGCTGTTTTTT
>-|TRBJ1-1|TRBV13|-
CASSLYSTEAFF
TGTGCCAGCAGCTTGTACTCGACTGAAGCTTTCTTT
>-|TRBJ2-3|TRBV14|-
CASSQRRGWGDTQYF
TGTGCCAGCAGCCAGAGGAGGGGATGGGGAGATACGCAGTATTTT
>TRBD1|TRBJ1-2|TRBV6-1|-
CASTEGTVKGYTF
TGTGCCAGCACCGAAGGGACAGTGAAGGGCTACACCTTC
>-|TRBJ1-6|TRBV19|few
CASSIDRSSNSPLHF
TGTGCCAGTAGTATAGATCGGTCGTCCAATTCACCCCTCCACTTT
>-|TRBJ1-1|TRBV6-5|-
CASSYPSTGNTEAFF
TGTGCCAGCAGTTACCCAAGCACAGGGAACACTGAAGCTTTCTTT
>TRBD2|TRBJ2-7|TRBV3-1/TRBV3-2|-
CASSPSAGGNEQYF
TGTGCCAGCAGCCCCTCGGCCGGGGGGAACGAGCAGTACTTC
>-|TRBJ2-1|TRBV9|-
CASRDSSEQFF
TGTGCCAGCAGGGACAGTTCTGAGCAGTTCTTC
>-|TRBJ1-3|TRBV6-5|-
CASSFQFPVSNTIYF
TGTGCCAGCAGTTTTCAGTTTCCCGTGTCAAACACCATATATTTT
>-|TRBJ2-1|TRBV19|-
CASSARGLPDYNEQFF
TGTGCCAGTAGTGCCCGGGGTCTTCCAGACTACAATGAGCAGTTCTTC
>TRBD1|TRBJ2-5|TRBV7-7|-
CASSLTGGGETQYF
TGTGCCAGCAGCCTGACAGGGGGCGGTGAGACCCAGTACTTC
>TRBD1|TRBJ2-3|TRBV18|-
CASSRGTGFTDTQYF
TGTGCCAGCTCAAGAGGGACAGGGTTCACAGATACGCAGTATTTT
>-|TRBJ1-2|TRBV6-5|-
CASSLAVYGYTF
TGTGCCAGCTCGCTAGCCGTCTATGGCTACACCTTC
>TRBD1|TRBJ1-1|TRBV2|-
CASSVDRVHTEAFF
TGTGCCAGCAGTGTCGACAGGGTACACACTGAAGCTTTCTTT
>-|TRBJ1-1|TRBV6-6|-
CASSREAVGAFF
TGTGCCAGCAGCCGTGAGGCCGTGGGAGCTTTCTTT
>TRBD2|TRBJ2-1|TRBV3-1/TRBV3-2|-
CASSQEPSGGGNEQFF
TGTGCCAGCAGCCAAGAACCATCCGGGGGGGGTAATGAGCAGTTCTTC
>TRBD1|TRBJ1-2|TRBV12-3/TRBV12-4|few
CASRPGTGPGYTF
TGTGCCAGCAGACCCGGGACAGGGCCTGGCTACACCTTC
>TRBD2|TRBJ2-7|TRBV18|-
CASSPGTSGSRSYEQYF
TGTGCCAGCTCACCAGGGACTAGCGGGAGTAGGTCCTACGAGCAGTACTTC
>-|TRBJ2-1|TRBV9|few
CASRPDAGSYNEQFF
TGTGCCAGCAGACCCGACGCGGGGAGTTACAATGAGCAGTTCTTC
>-|TRBJ2-5|TRBV5-1|-
CASSLEVLTPYETQYF
TGCGCCAGCAGCTTGGAAGTGCTGACTCCTTATGAGACCCAGTACTTC